A selection of T cell receptor beta chains follows, all from one sample in a study of shared clonotypes between healthy human individuals. Some clones are missing from TCRdb's copy, which holds only in-frame ones; the method was immunoSEQ multiplex PCR. The table includes about 2.4 million clones, 90% to 95% detected once. The material sequenced was naive CD4+ T cells from PBMCs. The origin of the receptors is a young man in good health. Some clones in this sample may be carry-over from other donors' samples. Each CDR3 is given with its conserved first and last residue. Fields, in order: CDR3 protein, CDR3 DNA, clone size, D gene, V gene, J gene. D genes are given only for firm matches. Only some rows state a clone size, as once, few, many or a class for expanded clones.

CASSSDGRKQETQYF	TGTGCCAGCAGCTCGGATGGACGGAAACAAGAGACCCAGTACTTC	.	.	TRBV7-2	TRBJ2-5
CASSSRTQNYGYTF	TGTGCCAGCAGTTCCCGGACGCAGAACTATGGCTACACCTTC	.	.	TRBV27	TRBJ1-2
CASSMTSPAGELFF	TGTGCCAGCAGCATGACTAGTCCCGCCGGGGAGCTGTTTTTT	.	.	TRBV7-2	TRBJ2-2
CASSWGTEAYEQYF	TGTGCCAGCAGTTGGGGGACGGAAGCATACGAGCAGTACTTC	.	.	TRBV28	TRBJ2-7
CASSYPDSSNQPQHF	TGTGCCAGCAGTTACCCTGACAGTAGCAATCAGCCCCAGCATTTT	.	.	TRBV6-6	TRBJ1-5
CASSFAGTNTEAFF	TGCGCCAGCAGCTTCGCGGGGACAAACACTGAAGCTTTCTTT	.	.	TRBV5-1	TRBJ1-1
CASSAGQGGAYEQYF	TGTGCCAGCAGCGCGGGACAGGGTGGGGCCTACGAGCAGTACTTC	.	TRBD1	TRBV9	TRBJ2-7
CASSLAREDTQYF	TGTGCCAGCAGCTTGGCCAGGGAAGATACGCAGTATTTT	.	.	TRBV5-4	TRBJ2-3
CASSFGLSGAKNIQYF	TGTGCCAGCAGCTTTGGGTTGTCGGGGGCCAAAAACATTCAGTACTTC	.	.	TRBV5-4	TRBJ2-4
CASTIGTSRDTQYF	TGTGCCAGCACCATAGGGACTAGCAGAGATACGCAGTATTTT	.	TRBD2	TRBV27	TRBJ2-3
CASRPGLVNHEQYF	TGTGCCAGTAGGCCGGGACTAGTAAACCACGAGCAGTACTTC	.	TRBD2	TRBV19	TRBJ2-7
CASGTLVIYEQYF	TGTGCCAGCGGTACATTGGTCATCTACGAGCAGTACTTC	.	.	TRBV28	TRBJ2-7
CASSLRWDSGGYTF	TGTGCCAGCAGCTTACGGTGGGATTCAGGGGGCTACACCTTC	.	.	TRBV7-2	TRBJ1-2
CATSRVPRGYTF	TGTGCCACCAGCCGGGTCCCTAGGGGCTACACCTTC	.	.	TRBV28	TRBJ1-2
CASSEAGTPDSHSGNTIYF	TGTGCCAGCAGTGAAGCCGGGACGCCAGATTCTCACTCTGGAAACACCATATATTTT	.	.	TRBV28	TRBJ1-3
CASSQQGAGANVLTF	TGCGCCAGCAGTCAACAGGGGGCAGGGGCCAACGTCCTGACTTTC	.	TRBD1	TRBV10-2	TRBJ2-6
CASSSPGTYHTEAFF	TGTGCCAGCAGTTCTCCAGGTACATACCACACTGAAGCTTTCTTT	.	.	TRBV28	TRBJ1-1
CASSKGGKGANTEAFF	TGTGCCAGCAGCAAAGGGGGGAAGGGGGCGAACACTGAAGCTTTCTTT	.	.	TRBV21-1	TRBJ1-1
CASSRGGQETQYF	TGTGCCAGCTCACGGGGCGGCCAAGAGACCCAGTACTTC	.	.	TRBV18	TRBJ2-5
CASSFSGGLNTEAFF	TGTGCCAGCAGTTTTTCGGGGGGGTTGAACACTGAAGCTTTCTTT	.	.	TRBV28	TRBJ1-1
CASSLVGGAYNEQFF	TGTGCCAGCAGCTTAGTCGGCGGGGCTTACAATGAGCAGTTCTTC	.	.	TRBV7-2	TRBJ2-1
CASSLVGQGTSGANVLTF	TGCGCCAGCAGCTTGGTTGGACAGGGGACCTCTGGGGCCAACGTCCTGACTTTC	once	TRBD1	TRBV5-1	TRBJ2-6
CASRNKAGGPYEQCF	TGTGCCAGCAGGAACAAAGCGGGAGGGCCCTACGAGCAGTGCTTC	.	TRBD2	TRBV6-6	TRBJ2-7
CASSFDRTVLTNNEQFF	TGTGCCAGCAGTTTCGATCGGACAGTCCTAACTAACAATGAGCAGTTCTTC	.	.	TRBV27	TRBJ2-1
CASSKRNDYEQYF	TGTGCCAGCAGCAAAAGGAATGACTACGAGCAGTACTTC	.	.	TRBV21-1	TRBJ2-7
CSVFTGLGDTEAFF	TGCAGCGTTTTTACCGGGTTGGGGGACACTGAAGCTTTCTTT	.	.	TRBV29-1	TRBJ1-1
CAWSVFVGKRYTEAFF	TGTGCCTGGAGTGTATTCGTGGGGAAGCGGTACACTGAAGCTTTCTTT	.	.	TRBV30	TRBJ1-1
CASSQEGFIGTQYF	TGCGCCAGCAGCCAAGAGGGGTTTATCGGGACCCAGTACTTC	.	.	TRBV4-1	TRBJ2-5
CASSVDPQGALDIQYF	TGTGCCAGCAGCGTAGATCCCCAGGGGGCCCTAGACATTCAGTACTTC	.	TRBD1	TRBV9	TRBJ2-4
CASSLGSGGSTDTQYF	TGCGCCAGCAGCTTGGGTAGCGGGGGGAGCACAGATACGCAGTATTTT	.	TRBD2	TRBV5-1	TRBJ2-3
CASSRAAGARSYNEQFF	TGTGCCAGCAGCCGAGCAGCGGGAGCCCGCTCCTACAATGAGCAGTTCTTC	.	TRBD2	TRBV4-2	TRBJ2-1
CASTSGSPTGELFF	TGTGCCAGCACCAGCGGGAGTCCAACCGGGGAGCTGTTTTTT	.	TRBD2	TRBV5-5	TRBJ2-2
CASSPRRGSGYTF	TGTGCCAGTAGCCCTAGGCGGGGGTCTGGCTACACCTTC	.	.	TRBV19	TRBJ1-2
CASSIGSGGGYRNTIYF	TGTGCCAGTAGTATAGGGTCGGGCGGTGGCTATCGAAACACCATATATTTT	.	.	TRBV19	TRBJ1-3
CASSLRQASPDYGYTF	TGTGCCAGCAGTCTCCGACAGGCTTCCCCCGACTATGGCTACACCTTC	.	.	TRBV28	TRBJ1-2
CASSYSGMNTEAFF	TGTGCCAGCAGTTACTCCGGAATGAACACTGAAGCTTTCTTT	.	.	TRBV6-5	TRBJ1-1
CASSDPGTGGNSPLHF	TGTGCCAGCAGTGACCCTGGGACAGGGGGCAACTCACCCCTCCACTTT	.	TRBD1	TRBV25-1	TRBJ1-6
CASSLGGTEATQYF	TGTGCCAGCAGCTTAGGGGGGACAGAGGCGACCCAGTACTTC	.	TRBD1	TRBV7-7	TRBJ2-5
CASSSRQGAVFNQPQHF	TGTGCCAGTAGTTCGAGGCAGGGGGCGGTTTTCAATCAGCCCCAGCATTTT	.	TRBD1	TRBV19	TRBJ1-5
CASSLIATNEKLFF	TGTGCCAGCAGTTTAATTGCAACTAATGAAAAACTGTTTTTT	.	.	TRBV28	TRBJ1-4
CASRDRTSGRTDTQYF	TGTGCCAGCAGAGATAGGACTAGCGGGAGGACAGATACGCAGTATTTT	.	TRBD2	TRBV2	TRBJ2-3
CASSQVLASNTEAFF	TGCGCCAGCAGCCAAGTTCTCGCGTCGAACACTGAAGCTTTCTTT	.	.	TRBV4-3	TRBJ1-1
CASSQGQGNTEAFF	TGTGCCAGCAGCCAAGGACAGGGGAACACTGAAGCTTTCTTT	.	TRBD1	TRBV14	TRBJ1-1
CATSRGAPGRGSSNEQFF	TGTGCCACCAGCAGAGGGGCCCCGGGAAGGGGGTCCTCCAATGAGCAGTTCTTC	.	.	TRBV15	TRBJ2-1
CASSYDRTGNTIYF	TGTGCCAGCAGTTACGACAGGACTGGAAACACCATATATTTT	.	.	TRBV6-5	TRBJ1-3
CASTLGYEQYF	TGTGCCAGCACGCTGGGCTACGAGCAGTACTTC	.	.	TRBV6-6	TRBJ2-7
CASSGTGFGELFF	TGTGCCAGCAGTGGAACAGGTTTCGGGGAGCTGTTTTTT	.	.	TRBV25-1	TRBJ2-2
CAWSGDRSSHLSYEKLFF	TGTGCCTGGAGTGGGGACAGGAGCTCCCATTTGTCCTACGAAAAACTGTTTTTT	.	TRBD1	TRBV30	TRBJ1-4